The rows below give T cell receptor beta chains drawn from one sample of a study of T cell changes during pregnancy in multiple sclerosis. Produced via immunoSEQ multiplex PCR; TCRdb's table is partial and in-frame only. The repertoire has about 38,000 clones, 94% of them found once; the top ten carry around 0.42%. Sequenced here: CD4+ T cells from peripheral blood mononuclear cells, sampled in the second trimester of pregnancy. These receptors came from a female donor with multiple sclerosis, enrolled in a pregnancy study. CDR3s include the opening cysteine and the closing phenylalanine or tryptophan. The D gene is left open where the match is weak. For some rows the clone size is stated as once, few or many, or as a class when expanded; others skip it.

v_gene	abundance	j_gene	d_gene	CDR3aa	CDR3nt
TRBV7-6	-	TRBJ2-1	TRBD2	CASSFSGGKDEQFF	TGTGCCAGCAGCTTCAGCGGGGGGAAAGATGAGCAGTTCTTC
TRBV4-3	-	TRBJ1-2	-	CASSQDVEVGTPRGYGYTF	TGCGCCAGCAGCCAAGATGTCGAAGTGGGGACACCTAGAGGCTATGGCTACACCTTC
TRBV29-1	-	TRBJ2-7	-	CSVYDSSTYEQYF	TGCAGCGTCTATGACAGTTCTACCTACGAGCAGTACTTC
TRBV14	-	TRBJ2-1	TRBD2	CASSPRTSGRYNEQFF	TGTGCCAGCAGCCCCCGGACTAGCGGGAGGTACAATGAGCAGTTCTTC
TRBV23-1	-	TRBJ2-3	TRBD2	CASSQHSGQARWVCGRAVTQYF	TGCGCCAGCAGTCAGCACAGCGGACAGGCCCGCTGGGTGTGCGGGAGGGCCGTCACGCAGTATTTT
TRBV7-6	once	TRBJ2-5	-	CASSLAIPAGGPRGRETQYF	TGTGCCAGCAGCTTAGCCATTCCGGCGGGGGGCCCCAGGGGGAGAGAGACCCAGTACTTC
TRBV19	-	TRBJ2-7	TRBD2	CASSRDYTYEQYF	TGTGCCAGTAGTCGGGACTATACCTACGAGCAGTACTTC
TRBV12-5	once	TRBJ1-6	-	CASGLRGGNSPLHF	TGTGCTAGTGGCCTCAGGGGCGGTAATTCACCCCTCCACTTT
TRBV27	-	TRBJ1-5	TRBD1	CASSSRQGTSNQPQHF	TGTGCCAGCAGTAGTCGACAGGGGACGAGCAATCAGCCCCAGCATTTT
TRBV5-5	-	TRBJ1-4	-	CASSLWGGTNEKLFF	TGTGCCAGCAGCTTATGGGGGGGTACTAATGAAAAACTGTTTTTT
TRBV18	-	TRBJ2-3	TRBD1	CASSPPGTGSTDTQYF	TGTGCCAGCTCACCCCCCGGGACAGGGTCGACAGATACGCAGTATTTT
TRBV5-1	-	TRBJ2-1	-	CASSPQGLNEQFF	TGCGCCAGCAGCCCTCAGGGACTTAATGAGCAGTTCTTC
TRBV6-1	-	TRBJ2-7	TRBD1	CASSEFGTAGSYEQYF	TGTGCCAGCAGTGAATTTGGGACAGCAGGCTCCTACGAGCAGTACTTC
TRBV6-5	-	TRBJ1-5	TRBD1	CASRPDRGDNQPQHF	TGTGCCAGCAGACCCGACAGGGGAGACAATCAGCCCCAGCATTTT
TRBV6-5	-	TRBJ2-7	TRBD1	CASSYRDRGEQYF	TGTGCCAGCAGTTACCGGGACAGGGGCGAGCAGTACTTC
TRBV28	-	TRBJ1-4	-	CASATRYEKLFF	TGTGCCAGTGCGACTCGCTATGAAAAACTGTTTTTT
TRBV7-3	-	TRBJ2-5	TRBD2	CASSLGVAGGETQYF	TGTGCCAGCAGCTTAGGGGTAGCGGGGGGAGAGACCCAGTACTTC
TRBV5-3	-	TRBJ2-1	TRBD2	CARSLVRRERCNEQFF	TGTGCCAGAAGCTTGGTAAGGCGGGAGCGCTGCAATGAGCAGTTCTTC
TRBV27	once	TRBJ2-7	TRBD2	CASSPRTSYEQYF	TGTGCCAGCAGTCCCAGGACTAGCTACGAGCAGTACTTC
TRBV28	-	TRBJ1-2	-	CASGYREGWGYTF	TGTGCCAGCGGTTACAGGGAGGGTTGGGGCTACACCTTC
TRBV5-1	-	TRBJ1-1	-	CASSWGPGGEAFF	TGCGCCAGCAGCTGGGGGCCGGGAGGGGAAGCTTTCTTT
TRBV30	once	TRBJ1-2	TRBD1	CAWSGDRERGYTF	TGTGCCTGGAGTGGGGACAGGGAACGTGGCTACACCTTC
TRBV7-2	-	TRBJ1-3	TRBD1	CASSLRTGGNTIYF	TGTGCCAGCAGCTTAAGGACAGGAGGAAACACCATATATTTT
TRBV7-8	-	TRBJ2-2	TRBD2	CASSPGTSGRTGELFF	TGTGCCAGCAGCCCCGGGACTAGCGGGAGAACCGGGGAGCTGTTTTTT
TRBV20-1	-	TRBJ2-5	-	CSARRETQYF	TGCAGTGCTAGACGGGAGACCCAGTACTTC
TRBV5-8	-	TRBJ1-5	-	CASSITGSGQPQHF	TGTGCCAGCAGCATTACAGGTTCGGGTCAGCCCCAGCATTTT
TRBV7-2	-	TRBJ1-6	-	CASSFKGVVKDSPLHF	TGTGCCAGCAGCTTTAAGGGGGTAGTTAAGGATTCACCCCTCCACTTT
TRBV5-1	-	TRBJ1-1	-	CASSLGQQNTEAFF	TGCGCCAGCAGCTTGGGGCAACAGAACACTGAAGCTTTCTTT
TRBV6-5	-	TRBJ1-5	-	CASRSDRSGPQHF	TGTGCCAGCAGATCAGACAGATCGGGGCCCCAGCATTTT
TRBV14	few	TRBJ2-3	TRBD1	CASSLMTGLNTDTQYF	TGTGCCAGCAGCCTGATGACAGGGTTGAACACAGATACGCAGTATTTT
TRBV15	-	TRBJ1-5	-	CATSKPGARQPQHF	TGTGCCACCAGCAAACCAGGGGCGCGGCAGCCCCAGCATTTT
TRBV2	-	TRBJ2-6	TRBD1	CASSGDRGPLSGANVLTF	TGTGCCAGCAGCGGGGACAGGGGCCCTTTGTCTGGGGCCAACGTCCTGACTTTC
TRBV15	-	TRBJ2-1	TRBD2	CATSDKLAGGDNEQFF	TGTGCCACCAGCGACAAACTAGCGGGAGGTGATAATGAGCAGTTCTTC